This is a list of T cell receptor beta chains from one sample in a study of chemoradiotherapy in HPV16-positive cancers. Only in-frame clones appear in the TCRdb table, and some are missing; sequencing was by immunoSEQ multiplex PCR. The sample includes roughly 12,000 clones, around 81% seen only once; the top ten take approximately 1.1%. This specimen was taken from a patient who underwent chemoradiotherapy. The source of these receptors is a human donor with HPV-associated anogenital cancer. The CDR3 runs from the conserved cysteine through the conserved F or W. D genes are given only for firm matches. Clone size appears in some rows only: once, few, many, or a class for an expanded clone.

d_call,clone_size,v_call,j_call,cdr3_nt,cdr3_aa
NA,once,TRBV7-9,TRBJ2-7,TGTGCCAGCAGCTCCCTGGCGACCACCTACGAGCAGTACTTC,CASSSLATTYEQYF
NA,few,TRBV27,TRBJ1-5,TGTGCCAGCAGTTTATTGGTCACAGGAGGGACTTTTTATTTT,CASSLLVTGGTFYF
NA,NA,TRBV7-8,TRBJ1-2,TGTGCCAGCAGCCTAGCGGGTGCGGGACACCCTCGAATCTACACCTTC,CASSLAGAGHPRIYTF
NA,NA,TRBV11-2,TRBJ2-7,TGTGCCAGCAGCTTGGTGATTGGGGTATCCGAGCAGTACTTC,CASSLVIGVSEQYF
NA,NA,TRBV6-1,TRBJ2-7,TGTGCCAGCAGTGAAGCGGTGGTCTCCTACGAGCAGTACTTC,CASSEAVVSYEQYF
NA,NA,TRBV19,TRBJ1-1,TGTGCCAGTAGTTCCGGACAGTTTGAAGCTTTCTTT,CASSSGQFEAFF
NA,NA,TRBV5-1,TRBJ2-7,TGCGCCAGCAGCCTTACAGGGTCCTACGAGCAGTACTTC,CASSLTGSYEQYF
NA,NA,TRBV7-9,TRBJ2-5,TGTGCCAGCAGCTTAGGGTCAGGGGCGCGGTGGGAGACCCAGTACTTC,CASSLGSGARWETQYF
NA,NA,TRBV30,TRBJ2-2,TGTGCCTGGAGCTGGACATCCCGCACCGGGGAGCTGTTTTTT,CAWSWTSRTGELFF
NA,NA,TRBV7-8,TRBJ2-5,TGTGCCAGCAGCCAACGGACCGACCAAGAGACCCAGTACTTC,CASSQRTDQETQYF
NA,NA,TRBV9,TRBJ2-1,TGTGCCAGCAGCGTAGGGGGTAGCGGCTCCTACAATGAGCAGTTCTTC,CASSVGGSGSYNEQFF
TRBD1,once,TRBV5-1,TRBJ1-1,TGCGCCAGCAGCCCAGAAGGGGGCCGGACTGAAGCTTTCTTT,CASSPEGGRTEAFF
TRBD1,NA,TRBV5-1,TRBJ1-1,TGCGCCAGCAGCCGGGACAGGGGGTCGGCAAACACTGAAGCTTTCTTT,CASSRDRGSANTEAFF
NA,few,TRBV19,TRBJ2-1,TGTGCCAGTAGTATACAGCGGATTCCGCAGTTCTTC,CASSIQRIPQFF
NA,once,TRBV5-1,TRBJ2-1,TGCGCCAGCAGCTTGGGTTCCCATAATGAGCAGTTCTTC,CASSLGSHNEQFF
NA,NA,TRBV28,TRBJ1-1,TGTGCCAGCAGTTCTCAGGTGAACACTGAAGCTTTCTTT,CASSSQVNTEAFF
NA,NA,TRBV20-1,TRBJ2-7,TGCAGTGCCCGGACGGGGTTCGAGCAGTACTTC,CSARTGFEQYF
TRBD2,NA,TRBV9,TRBJ2-1,TGTGCCAGCAGCCTAGCGGGGGGTGGTTATGAGCAGTTCTTC,CASSLAGGGYEQFF
NA,NA,TRBV9,TRBJ1-3,TGTGCCAGCAGCCCCCGGGGGGGAAACACCATATATTTT,CASSPRGGNTIYF
TRBD2,NA,TRBV18,TRBJ2-5,TGTGCCAGCTCACCACCATCGGGAGGAGAGACCCAGTACTTC,CASSPPSGGETQYF
NA,NA,TRBV6-6,TRBJ2-7,TGTGCCAGCAGAGGGGGGAGCTCCTACGAGCAGTACTTC,CASRGGSSYEQYF
NA,NA,TRBV7-2,TRBJ1-3,TGTGCCAGCAGCTTATGGGACGGCTCTGGAAACACCATATATTTT,CASSLWDGSGNTIYF
NA,NA,TRBV30,TRBJ1-2,TGTGCCTGGACGGCGGACCTCGTCTATGGCTACACCTTC,CAWTADLVYGYTF
TRBD1,once,TRBV27,TRBJ2-7,TGTGCCAGCAGGCATGGACAGGGAGGCTACGAGCAGTACTTC,CASRHGQGGYEQYF
NA,NA,TRBV9,TRBJ2-1,TGTGCCAGCCGCGAGCGGCACTACAATGAGCAGTTCTTC,CASRERHYNEQFF
NA,NA,TRBV25-1,TRBJ1-6,TGTGCCAGCAGTGCTCCCGGCAGGTTCGATAATTCACCCCTCCACTTT,CASSAPGRFDNSPLHF
NA,NA,TRBV5-1,TRBJ1-4,TGCGCCAGCAGCCCCATTGGGGCAGCAACTAATGAAAAACTGTTTTTT,CASSPIGAATNEKLFF
NA,NA,TRBV2,TRBJ1-5,TGTGCCAGCAATCTAGTACGTAATCAGCCCCAGCATTTT,CASNLVRNQPQHF
NA,NA,TRBV7-2,TRBJ1-1,TGTGCCAGCAGCCGGATGCAGAACACTGAAGCTTTCTTT,CASSRMQNTEAFF
NA,NA,TRBV4-3,TRBJ1-6,TGCGCCAGCAGCCAAGAGACAGTCGGGGGAAATTCACCCCTCCACTTT,CASSQETVGGNSPLHF
NA,NA,TRBV7-6,TRBJ1-2,TGTGCCAGCAGCTTACTGCCCAGGGTTGACTATGGCTACACCTTC,CASSLLPRVDYGYTF
TRBD1,NA,TRBV5-4,TRBJ1-2,TGTGCCAGCAGCTTGGAGGACAGGGGGCACTATGGCTACACCTTC,CASSLEDRGHYGYTF
NA,NA,TRBV30,TRBJ1-2,TGTGCCTGGAGTAGTTCTGCGCCCTACGGCTACACCTTC,CAWSSSAPYGYTF
NA,NA,TRBV5-4,TRBJ2-2,TGTGCCAGCATGGCCGCAACCGGGGAGCTGTTTTTT,CASMAATGELFF
NA,NA,TRBV19,TRBJ2-5,TGTGCCAGTAGTATAGAAGGGGGGCAGGGAGAGACCCAGTACTTC,CASSIEGGQGETQYF
TRBD2,NA,TRBV5-6,TRBJ2-3,TGTGCCAGCAGCTTGGAAGCGGGGGAGCCTTTTAATACGCAGTATTTT,CASSLEAGEPFNTQYF
NA,NA,TRBV30,TRBJ1-4,TGTGCCTGGAGTGTACTTGCTGGGCAAAAACTGTTTTTT,CAWSVLAGQKLFF
NA,NA,TRBV6-5,TRBJ2-2,TGTGCCAGCAGTTATCTAAACGGTGGCGGGGAGCTGTTTTTT,CASSYLNGGGELFF
TRBD2,NA,TRBV7-2,TRBJ2-2,TGTGCCACCAGCTTAGTATCGGCGGGGGGTGCCGGGGAGCTGTTTTTT,CATSLVSAGGAGELFF
TRBD1,NA,TRBV5-5,TRBJ1-5,TGTGCCAGCAGCTTACAGGGGGGGGATCAGCCCCAGCATTTT,CASSLQGGDQPQHF
NA,NA,TRBV19,TRBJ1-1,TGTGCCAGTAGTTCGAGGAGGAACACTGAAGCTTTCTTT,CASSSRRNTEAFF